This passage covers 14 T cell receptor beta chains from one sample sequenced in a study of metastatic and nonmetastatic thyroid tumors. None of the patients had undergone any treatment ahead of thyroid surgery. TCRdb re-analyzed the PCR reads using MiXCR. The data show 45,000 to 55,000 clones, under 30% seen once. The sequencing sample was made of blood. These receptors all come from a male donor with papillary thyroid cancer or a benign thyroid nodule (not recorded which). Some clones in this sample may be carry-over from other donors' samples.

This clone was seen many times. The chain links TRBV2 to TRBJ2-4; 9 bases are a match to TRBD1. With V trimmed by 0 bases and J by 8 bases, 8 bases remained unmatched. This CDR3 spans 16 amino acids. CDR1 is SNHLY and CDR2 is FYNNEI in the germline V gene. In DNA form, the CDR3 reads TGTGCCAGCAGTGAAGCGCTTGGGACAGGGTCGTACATTCAGTACTTC. This encodes CASSEALGTGSYIQYF.

This clone came up many times. The V and J genes are TRBV19 and TRBJ2-2; D may match TRBD1 or TRBD2 (5 bases each). In germline, CDR1 is LNHDA, CDR2 SQIVND (reference sequence). The germline V and J ends were trimmed by 6 bases and 4 bases, with 12 bases remaining between them. The CDR3 length is 14 residues. The CDR3: CASRNIGGTGELFF. In DNA, the CDR3 is TGTGCCAGTAGAAACATTGGGGGCACCGGGGAGCTGTTTTTT.

This clone came up many times. The chain links TRBV5-4 to TRBJ2-3, with D perhaps TRBD2 (7 bases). There are 15 residues in the CDR3. The germline CDR1 and CDR2 sequences are SGHNT and YYREEE (reference sequence). V lost 0 bases to trimming and J lost 4 bases, with 12 bases between them. The CDR3 nucleotides read TGTGCCAGCAGCTTGGCCGGGGGGCAGGCAGATACGCAGTATTTT. Protein product: CASSLAGGQADTQYF.

At least ten counts were recorded for this clone. Other DNA sequences in the same sample also yield this CDR3. CDR3 protein: CASSISRGYGYTF. The CDR3 bases are TGTGCCAGTAGTATATCTCGTGGGTATGGCTACACCTTC. V is TRBV19 and J is TRBJ1-2; D call uncertain. The CDR3 totals 13 residues. Trimming took 2 bases from V and 5 from J, leaving 9 bases between them. Germline V gene sequence: CDR1 LNHDA, CDR2 SQIVND (reference sequence). The full variable domain, in which reference TRBV19 and TRBJ1-2 provide the parts outside the CDR3, is DGGITQSPKYLFRKEGQNVTLSCEQNLNHDAMYWYRQDPGQGLRLIYYSQIVNDFQKGDIAEGYSVSREKKESFPLTVTSAQKNPTAFYLCASSISRGYGYTFGSGTRLTVV.

This clone has ten or more counts. The chain is built from TRBV6-1 and TRBJ2-1; 7 positions match TRBD1. The CDR3 length is 13 residues. The germline V gene encodes CDR1 MNHNS and CDR2 SASEGT. V was pared by 6 bases and J by 6 bases, with 5 bases of the junction left unmatched. The CDR3 spells CASSRQGGNEQFF. As DNA, the CDR3 is TGTGCCAGCAGCCGACAGGGCGGCAATGAGCAGTTCTTC.

This clone was seen at least ten times. The gene calls are TRBV19 and TRBJ2-1, with D uncertain. CDR1 and CDR2 (germline): LNHDA, SQIVND (reference sequence). Between the trimmed V and J ends, which lost 2 bases and 7 bases, there was a span of 12 bases. The CDR3 is made up of 14 amino acids. CDR3 nucleotide sequence: TGTGCCAGTAGTATAAGGGTGGGAAGGAATGAGCAGTTCTTC. It is translated as CASSIRVGRNEQFF.

The chain combines TRBV27 with TRBJ2-7; 7 bases agree with TRBD2. The germline V gene encodes CDR1 MNHEY and CDR2 SMNVEV (reference sequence). The CDR3 extends over 13 amino acids. The V segment lost 6 bases and the J segment 0 bases; nucleotides outside the gene matches: 2. CDR3 in DNA: TGTGCCAGCAGGGGAGGGGCCTCCTACGAGCAGTACTTC. Translated: CASRGGASYEQYF.

The chain carries TRBV6-1 and TRBJ2-1, with a possible D match to TRBD2 (6 bases). CDR1 MNHNS and CDR2 SASEGT come from the germline V gene. V was shortened by 5 bases and J by 6 bases, with 14 bases between the two germline ends. The CDR3 covers 14 residues. CDR3 in amino acids: CASSQFRDFNEQFF. CDR3 nucleotides: TGTGCCAGCAGTCAATTCCGGGACTTCAATGAGCAGTTCTTC.

There are many counts of this clone. The V gene is TRBV5-6, the J gene TRBJ1-2; D is possibly TRBD1 (5 bases). Trimming left V 4 bases short and J 8 bases short, with 12 bases between. Germline V lookup: CDR1 SGHDT, CDR2 YYEEEE. The length of the CDR3 is 12 residues. The CDR3 nucleotides read TGTGCCAGCAGCCCGTGGGCAGGGGGCTACACCTTC. Translation gives CASSPWAGGYTF.

The chain employs TRBV5-1 and TRBJ2-2; no reliable D call. Trimming took off 5 bases at V and 6 bases at J, with 8 bases between the two ends. The length of the CDR3 is 12 residues. Germline CDR1 reads SGHRS; CDR2 reads YFSETQ. The CDR3 sequence: CASSVTSGELFF. The DNA of the CDR3 is TGCGCCAGCAGTGTCACCTCCGGGGAGCTGTTTTTT. Together with reference TRBV5-1 and TRBJ2-2, the CDR3 gives the full variable domain: KAGVTQTPRYLIKTRGQQVTLSCSPISGHRSVSWYQQTPGQGLQFLFEYFSETQRNKGNFPGRFSGRQFSNSRSEMNVSTLELGDSALYLCASSVTSGELFFGEGSRLTVL.

V is TRBV5-1 and J is TRBJ1-6, with D possibly being TRBD1 (5 bases). The CDR3 runs to 14 residues. Trimming pared 3 bases from V and 8 bases from J, leaving 12 bases between. Germline values: CDR1 SGHRS, CDR2 YFSETQ. This CDR3 reads CASSWGGMDSPLHF. For the CDR3, the DNA is TGCGCCAGCAGCTGGGGGGGGATGGATTCACCCCTCCACTTT.

This clone was seen at least ten times. V gene TRBV18 combines with J gene TRBJ2-5; TRBD1 aligns across 9 bases. This CDR3 region has 18 residues. Germline V gene lookup returns CDR1 KGHSH and CDR2 LQKENI. Trimming took 3 bases from V and 1 from J; bases not matched to a gene: 12. The CDR3 here is CASSPRAGTGMGQETQYF. CDR3 DNA: TGTGCCAGCTCACCTAGAGCCGGGACAGGGATGGGCCAAGAGACCCAGTACTTC.

In its sample, this clone was seen a few times. The chain joins TRBV20-1 to TRBJ2-3, with 11 bases fitting TRBD2. CDR3 length: 17 amino acids. V lost 6 bases and J lost 3; bases outside the gene matches: 14. Germline V lookup: CDR1 DFQATT, CDR2 SNEGSKA (reference sequence). For the CDR3, the DNA is TGCAGTGCCACCGACCGACAGACTAGCGGGAAAACAGATACGCAGTATTTT. Amino acid sequence: CSATDRQTSGKTDTQYF.

This chain links TRBV7-3 with TRBJ2-1, with TRBD1 identical over 7 bases. Losses at the gene ends were 5 bases for V and 9 bases for J; bases not matched to a gene: 19. The germline gives CDR1 SGHTA, CDR2 FQGTGA. The CDR3 contains 17 residues. CDR3 residues: CASSRDRPGVPGGEQFF. The DNA for the CDR3 is TGTGCCAGCAGCCGGGACAGACCAGGAGTCCCTGGGGGTGAGCAGTTCTTC. The whole variable domain, remainder taken from reference TRBV7-3 and TRBJ2-1, is GAGVSQTPSNKVTEKGKYVELRCDPISGHTALYWYRQSLGQGPEFLIYFQGTGAADDSGLPNDRFFAVRPEGSVSTLKIQRTERGDSAVYLCASSRDRPGVPGGEQFFGPGTRLTVL.